By share of the sample, the clone carrying this T cell receptor beta chain is medium-sized. Its antigen is not known. Rearranged V-D-J TRB sequences were amplified with a mixed TRB-A/B primer pool. TCRdb analysed the multiplex PCR reads with MiXCR anew, one entry per CDR3 protein. The sample has about 5,200 distinct CDR3 sequences, roughly 26% seen once. These data originate in a study of T cell repertoires in aging, cancer and after chemotherapy. The overall study: Donor ages fell into six groups from 30 or younger up to 70 or older. Over several months to years, re-sampled healthy donor repertoires clearly shared clones. Study-wide results and limits: No conclusions about immunological memory after chemotherapy can be drawn from the repertoire data. Across the chemotherapy interval, each cancer cohort showed higher median generation probability, suggesting thymic rebound.

Germline loops: CDR1 MNHNY, CDR2 SVGAGI (reference sequence). The CDR3 sequence is 13 residues long. V lost 6 bases, J lost 2 bases, and 10 bases lay in between. Peripheral blood genomic DNA, not sorted cells or RNA, was the template. The clonotype comes from a human donor in good health. The chain recombines TRBV6-6 with TRBJ2-5; no reliable D call. Sequencing was performed on blood. CDR3 sequence (DNA): TGTGCCAGCAGGGAAGGTCCTCAAGAGACCCAGTACTTC. Encoded protein: CASREGPQETQYF.